The T cell receptor beta chain described here comes from a study of regulatory T cells in long-lasting Graves disease. On this clonotype itself: Its antigen is undetermined.

Specified time point: newly diagnosed GD, antithyroid drugs for less than 3 months. From PBMCs, RNA was extracted and then used to make the TCR library. General study results and limits: Persistent Graves' patients had lower TCR diversity than newly diagnosed ones. New patients shared fewer public clonotypes (roughly 1,000) than persistent patients did (approximately 2,700).

The germline CDR1 and CDR2 sequences are SGHVS and FQNEAQ. The CDR3 is 14 amino acids. V was clipped by 2 bases and J by 3 bases, with 11 bases between them. Arm-PCR of CDR3 regions with iRepertoire HTBI primers generated TCR beta libraries. MiXCR was run by TCRdb on the multiplex PCR reads, yielding one entry per CDR3 protein. The sample consists of around 500,000 distinct CDR3 sequences, more than 10% of them appearing once. The same data also contributed to another study, on T cells in Graves' hyperthyroidism and ophthalmopathy. From that second work: In blood, most of the thyroid clonotypes expanded above 0.001 were also present.

This clonotype originated in a woman in her 30s with Graves disease. This chain links TRBV7-8 with TRBJ2-7; D is perhaps TRBD1 (6 bases). This sample comprised peripheral blood mononuclear cells (PBMCs), obtained at new diagnosis, from a patient treated with antithyroid drugs. DNA for the CDR3: TGTGCCAGCAGCTTATTCGGACAGAACTACGAGCAGTACTTC. Protein sequence: CASSLFGQNYEQYF.